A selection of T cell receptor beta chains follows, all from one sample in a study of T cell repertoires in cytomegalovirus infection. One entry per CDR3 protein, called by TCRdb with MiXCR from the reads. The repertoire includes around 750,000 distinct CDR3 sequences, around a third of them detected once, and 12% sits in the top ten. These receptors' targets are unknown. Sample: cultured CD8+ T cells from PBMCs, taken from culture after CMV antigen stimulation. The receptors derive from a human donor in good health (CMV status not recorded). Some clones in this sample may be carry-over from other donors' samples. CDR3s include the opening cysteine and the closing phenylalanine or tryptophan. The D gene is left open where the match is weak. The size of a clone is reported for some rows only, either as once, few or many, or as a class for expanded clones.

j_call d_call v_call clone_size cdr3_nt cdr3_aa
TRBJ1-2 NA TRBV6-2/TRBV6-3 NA TGTGCCAGCAGTTACTCGAACACCTATGGCTACACCTTC CASSYSNTYGYTF
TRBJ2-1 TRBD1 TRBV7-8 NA TGTGCCAGCAGCTTAGCGGGGGGACAGGGAGTAGAGAGGCAGTTCTTC CASSLAGGQGVERQFF
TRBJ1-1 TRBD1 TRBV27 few TGTGCCAGCGGATTGACAGGGGGCACTGAAGCTTTCTTT CASGLTGGTEAFF
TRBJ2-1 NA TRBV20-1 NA TGCAGTGCTCGCATTTGGGGGAACAATGAGCAGTTCTTC CSARIWGNNEQFF
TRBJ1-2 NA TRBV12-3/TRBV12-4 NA TGTGCCAGCATCGCTAGTGGGACGGACTATGGCTACACCTTC CASIASGTDYGYTF
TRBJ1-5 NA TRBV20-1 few TGCAGTGCCCCCCGCAGGGCTTATAGCAATCAGCCCCAGCATTTT CSAPRRAYSNQPQHF
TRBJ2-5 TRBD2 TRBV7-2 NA TGTGCCAGCAGCTCGGGACTAGCGGGTTCAGAGACCCAGTACTTC CASSSGLAGSETQYF
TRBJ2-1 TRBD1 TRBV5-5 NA TGTGCCAGCAGCTCCGGGGACAGGGGACCTTACAATGAGCAGTTCTTC CASSSGDRGPYNEQFF
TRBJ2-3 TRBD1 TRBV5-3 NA TGTGCCAGCAGCCCCTGGGACAGGGCAGAAGATACGCAGTATTTT CASSPWDRAEDTQYF
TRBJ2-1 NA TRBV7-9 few TGTGCCAGCAGCCACCCACAGGAGGCTACGAATGAGCAGTTCTTC CASSHPQEATNEQFF
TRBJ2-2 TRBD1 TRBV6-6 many TGTGCCAGCAGGGAGAAGCCGGGACAGCCGAACACCGGGGAGCTGTTTTTT CASREKPGQPNTGELFF
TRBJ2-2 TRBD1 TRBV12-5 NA TGTGCTAGTGGGGACGACAGGGTCGGGAACACCGGGGAGCTGTTTTTT CASGDDRVGNTGELFF
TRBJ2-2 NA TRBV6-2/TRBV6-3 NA TGTGCCAGCACTCCCGGCACAGCGAACACCGGGGAGCTGTTTTTT CASTPGTANTGELFF
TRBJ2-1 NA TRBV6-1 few TGTGCCCTCGGGTCGCCGATGTTTCGGGAGCAGTTCTTC CALGSPMFREQFF
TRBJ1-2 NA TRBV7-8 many TGTGCCAGCAGCTTAGCAGGATCAGGGAATGGCTACACCTTC CASSLAGSGNGYTF
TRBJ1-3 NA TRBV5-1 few TGCGCCAGCAGCGGCCACGGTAACGGGGTCTCTGGAAACACCATATATTTT CASSGHGNGVSGNTIYF
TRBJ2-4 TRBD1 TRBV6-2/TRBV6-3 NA TGTGCCAGCAGTTACGCCCCCGGACAGGGGACTCTCTTC CASSYAPGQGTLF
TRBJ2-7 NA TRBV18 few TGTGCCAGCTCACCTACAGTAAGACAGTACCCCTCCTACGAGCAGTACTTC CASSPTVRQYPSYEQYF
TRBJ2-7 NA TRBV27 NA TGTGCCAGCAGGCGGACAGCCTCCTACGAGCAGTACTTC CASRRTASYEQYF
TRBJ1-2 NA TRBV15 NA TGTGCCACCAGCAGATCCAAACAGGGTTTATCGGGCTACACCTTC CATSRSKQGLSGYTF
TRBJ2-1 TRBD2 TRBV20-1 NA TGCAGTGCTAGGAGAGAGCGGGGCTCCTACAATGAGCAGTTCTTC CSARRERGSYNEQFF
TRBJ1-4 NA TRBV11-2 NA TGTGCCAGCAGCTTAGGATACAGCGTCGGGGATGATGAAAAACTGTTTTTT CASSLGYSVGDDEKLFF
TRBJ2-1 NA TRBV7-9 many TGTGCCAGCAGCTTTGGCGGGGACCCCTACAATGAGCAGTTCTTC CASSFGGDPYNEQFF
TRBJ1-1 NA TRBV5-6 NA TGTGCCAGCAGCTGGGGTCGCACTGAAGCTTTCTTT CASSWGRTEAFF
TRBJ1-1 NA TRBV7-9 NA TGTGCCAGCAGAAGCGTTCCGGGCATCAACACTGAAGCTTTCTTT CASRSVPGINTEAFF
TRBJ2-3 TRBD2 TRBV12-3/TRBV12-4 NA TGTGCCAGCAGTTTGTTGGGTAGCGGGGATACGCAGTATTTT CASSLLGSGDTQYF
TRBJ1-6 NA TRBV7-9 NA TGTGCCAGCAGCTTAAATCGTCGGGAGGGCCATAATTCACCCCTCCACTTT CASSLNRREGHNSPLHF
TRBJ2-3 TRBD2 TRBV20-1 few TGCAGTGCTAGAGGTCGGGGGGGCCGAACAGATACGCAGTATTTT CSARGRGGRTDTQYF
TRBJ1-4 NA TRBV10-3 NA TGTGCCATCAGTGAGTCGGAGCCAGGAAATGAAAAACTGTTTTTT CAISESEPGNEKLFF
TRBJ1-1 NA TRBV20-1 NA TGCAGTGCTAGTCCGATGACAGAGATGAACACTGAAGCTTTCTTT CSASPMTEMNTEAFF
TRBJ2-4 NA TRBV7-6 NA TGTGCCAGCAGCTCCATAGCCGGGATAGGACTTAAAAACATTCAGTACTTC CASSSIAGIGLKNIQYF
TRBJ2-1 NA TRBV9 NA TGTGCCAGCAGCCAGAAGGGTGATAGCAACCCCTACAATGAGCAGTTCTTC CASSQKGDSNPYNEQFF
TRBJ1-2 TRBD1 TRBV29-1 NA TGCAGCGCCGACGACAGGGACGGCTACACCTTC CSADDRDGYTF
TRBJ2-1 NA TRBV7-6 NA TGTGCCAGCAGCTTAACGGAGGGGATAGGGCACAATGAGCAGTTCTTC CASSLTEGIGHNEQFF
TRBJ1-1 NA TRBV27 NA TGTGCCAGCATTTCCTATGCAGGGAGATACACTGAAGCTTTCTTT CASISYAGRYTEAFF
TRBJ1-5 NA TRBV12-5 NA TGTGCTAGTGGTTTGGTAACAGGCAATCAGCCCCAGCATTTT CASGLVTGNQPQHF
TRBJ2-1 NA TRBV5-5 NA TGTGCCAGCGGAGGGTGGGCGGATTTCTACAATGAGCAGTTCTTC CASGGWADFYNEQFF
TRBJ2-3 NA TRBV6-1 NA TGTGCCAGCAGTGAAGGGAGGGGTTCAGATACGCAGTATTTT CASSEGRGSDTQYF
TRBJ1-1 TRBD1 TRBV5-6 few TGTGCCAGCAGCACCAGGGGGCACACTGAAGCTTTCTTT CASSTRGHTEAFF
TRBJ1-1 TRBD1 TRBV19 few TGTGCCAGTACCGACGGACAGGGTTACACTGAAGCTTTCTTT CASTDGQGYTEAFF
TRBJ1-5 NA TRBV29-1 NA TGCAGCGTTAAAGTAGGGGACGTCGGCAATCAGCCCCAGCATTTT CSVKVGDVGNQPQHF
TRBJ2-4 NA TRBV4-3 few TGCGCCAGCAGCCAAGATGCCAGGCCAGCCAAAAACATTCAGTACTTC CASSQDARPAKNIQYF
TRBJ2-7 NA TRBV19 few TGTGCCAGTAGTATCACACATAGGGCAACCTACGAGCAGTACTTC CASSITHRATYEQYF
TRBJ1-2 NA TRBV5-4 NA TGTGCCAGCAGCTGGTCGGAAGGGCTAAACACCTTC CASSWSEGLNTF
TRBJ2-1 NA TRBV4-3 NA TGCGCCAGCAGCCAAGATCGAGGATTGATTAATGAGCAGTTCTTC CASSQDRGLINEQFF
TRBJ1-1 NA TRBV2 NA TGTGCCAGCAGCGCGACAGTGGGAGGTACTGAAGCTTTCTTT CASSATVGGTEAFF
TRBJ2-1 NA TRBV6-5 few TGTGCCAGCAGTTATAGGACTACCATCTACAATGAGCAGTTCTTC CASSYRTTIYNEQFF
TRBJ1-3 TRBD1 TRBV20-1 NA TGCAGTGCTAGTCAGGGGACAGCGGCTGGAAACACCATATATTTT CSASQGTAAGNTIYF
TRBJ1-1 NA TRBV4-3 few TGCGCCAGCAGCCAAGACGAGGGCCCGGACACTGAAGCTTTCTTT CASSQDEGPDTEAFF
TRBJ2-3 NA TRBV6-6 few TGTGCCAGCAGCTCCTGGTCGTACACAGATACGCAGTATTTT CASSSWSYTDTQYF